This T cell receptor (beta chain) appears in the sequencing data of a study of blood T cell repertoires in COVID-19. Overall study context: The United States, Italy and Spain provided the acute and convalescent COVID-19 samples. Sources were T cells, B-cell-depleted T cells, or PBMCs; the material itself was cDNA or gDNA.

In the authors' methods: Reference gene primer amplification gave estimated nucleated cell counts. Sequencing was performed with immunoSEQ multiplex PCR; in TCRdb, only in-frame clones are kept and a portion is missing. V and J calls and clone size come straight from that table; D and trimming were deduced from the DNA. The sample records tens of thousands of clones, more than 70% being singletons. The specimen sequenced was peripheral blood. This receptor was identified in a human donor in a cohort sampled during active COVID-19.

This chain's CDR3 is CASREGYEQYF. The CDR3 region has the DNA TGTGCCAGCAGAGAGGGCTACGAGCAGTACTTC. The gene calls are TRBV6-5 and TRBJ2-7; D perhaps matches TRBD2 (5 bases). V lost 6 bases, J lost 3 bases, and 6 bases lay in between. The CDR3 spans 11 residues. CDR1 is MNHEY and CDR2 is SVGAGI in the germline V gene.